These 19 T cell receptor beta chains share one sample of origin, sequenced in a study of blood T cell repertoires in COVID-19. Produced via immunoSEQ multiplex PCR; TCRdb's table is partial and in-frame only. The sample records tens of thousands of clones, 65% to 90% being singletons. Sample: peripheral blood. These TCRs come from a man at least 80 years old with acute or convalescent COVID-19.

The V call is TRBV27, the J call TRBJ1-6; TRBD1 agrees at 7 bases. Germline CDR1 and CDR2: MNHEY and SMNVEV (reference sequence). J lost 1 base, V lost 3 bases, and 12 bases had no gene match. The CDR3 covers 19 residues. CDR3 residues: CASSFGTAGAGSYNSPLHF. The CDR3 bases are TGTGCCAGCAGTTTTGGGACAGCGGGGGCAGGATCCTATAATTCACCCCTCCACTTT.

The chain is built from TRBV5-6 and TRBJ1-4; TRBD1 matches 8 bases. This CDR3 has 15 residues. CDR1 is SGHDT, CDR2 YYEEEE, per germline. The V segment lost 2 bases and the J segment 3 bases; nucleotides outside the gene matches: 3. The CDR3 region is CASSFLQGANEKLFF. The CDR3 DNA is TGTGCCAGCAGCTTCTTACAGGGGGCTAATGAAAAACTGTTTTTT.

The CDR3 nucleotides read TGTGCCACCCAAAGCTGGGCCGCCAAAAACATTCAGTACTTC. This sequence encodes CATQSWAAKNIQYF. V gene TRBV28 combines with J gene TRBJ2-4; D not certain. The germline V and J ends were trimmed by 10 bases and 1 base, with 14 bases remaining between them. The CDR3 sequence is 14 residues long. Germline CDR1 is MDHEN and CDR2 is SYDVKM.

This clone was counted a single time. J is TRBJ1-2 and V is TRBV9, with D maybe TRBD1 (5 bases). V was pared by 4 bases and J by 2 bases, with 12 bases between. The CDR3 runs 14 residues. Germline V gene data show CDR1 as SGDLS and CDR2 as YYNGEE. For the CDR3, the DNA is TGTGCCAGCAGCCCAGGGCGGGGGAACTATGGCTACACCTTC. Protein product: CASSPGRGNYGYTF.

V is TRBV19 and J is TRBJ2-1; 9 bases agree with TRBD2. After removal of 8 bases from V and 4 bases from J, the junction contained 6 bases not matched to a gene. This CDR3 region has 14 residues. Germline V CDR1 and CDR2: LNHDA, SQIVND (reference sequence). CDR3 sequence: CASASSGAYNEQFF. CDR3 nucleotide sequence: TGTGCCAGTGCCTCTAGCGGGGCATACAATGAGCAGTTCTTC.

This sequence joins TRBV18 and TRBJ2-1; 8 bases match TRBD2. In germline, CDR1 is KGHSH, CDR2 LQKENI. Trimming at V came to 3 bases and at J to 4 bases, leaving 5 bases not matched to a gene. The CDR3 spans 15 residues. The CDR3 protein is CASSPGLDHYNEQFF. CDR3 nucleotides: TGTGCCAGCTCACCGGGACTAGATCATTACAATGAGCAGTTCTTC.

The V and J genes are TRBV30 and TRBJ1-2; TRBD1 matches at 9 bases. CDR3 length: 13 residues. V was pared by 0 bases and J by 7 bases, with 3 bases of the junction left unmatched. Germline values: CDR1 GTSNPN, CDR2 SVGIG (reference sequence). The CDR3 nucleotides read TGTGCCTGGAGTGTACAGGGGGCCGGTGGCTACACCTTC. Protein product: CAWSVQGAGGYTF.

V is TRBV29-1 and J is TRBJ2-3; possible D gene TRBD2, 5 bases. The CDR3 consists of 13 residues. The V end was cut by 4 bases, the J end by 6 bases, with 14 bases between. Germline CDR1 and CDR2: SQVTM and ANQGSEA. Here the CDR3 DNA reads TGCAGCGTTGCTCGGGGAATGTCGGATACGCAGTATTTT. Translation gives CSVARGMSDTQYF.

The chain has TRBV4-1 and TRBJ1-5, with TRBD1 as a possible D gene (5 bases). The V gene lost 0 bases and the J gene lost 6 bases, with 15 bases spanning the gap. The CDR3 loop spans 16 amino acids. Germline lookup yields CDR1 MGHRA and CDR2 YSYEKL. CDR3 sequence (DNA): TGCGCCAGCAGCCAAGATCTGGCGGTCAGGGTTCAGCCCCAGCATTTT. It is translated as CASSQDLAVRVQPQHF.

The chain joins TRBV14 to TRBJ2-1, with a weak D call TRBD2 (7 bases). Looked up from germline, CDR1 is SGHDN and CDR2 is FVKESK. V shed 5 bases and J shed 3 bases, with 23 bases lying between them. The CDR3 loop spans 18 amino acids. The CDR3 sequence is CASSVGGARTSFYNEQFF. CDR3 DNA: TGTGCCAGCAGCGTAGGGGGGGCTCGGACCTCTTTCTACAATGAGCAGTTCTTC.

The genes are TRBV7-2 and TRBJ2-5, with 8 bases matching TRBD2. Germline V gene sequence: CDR1 SGHTA, CDR2 FQGNSA. Trimming at V came to 4 bases and at J to 4 bases, leaving 11 bases not matched to a gene. The CDR3 length is 16 residues. CDR3 region: CASSSSRAGGSETQYF. CDR3 DNA sequence: TGTGCCAGCAGCTCCTCGAGGGCGGGGGGTTCAGAGACCCAGTACTTC.

CDR3 region: CASSVAGTNSYEQYF. The CDR3 region has the DNA TGTGCCAGCAGCGTAGCCGGGACTAACTCCTACGAGCAGTACTTC. The J gene is TRBJ2-7, the V gene TRBV9; TRBD2 matches at 7 bases. The CDR3 is 15 residues long. Germline-derived CDR1 and CDR2 are SGDLS and YYNGEE. The junction had 3 bases not matched to a gene; V was cut back by 0 bases and J by 0 bases.

The V and J genes are TRBV28 and TRBJ2-6; D call uncertain. V was pared by 3 bases and J by 0 bases, with 9 bases between. This CDR3 contains 16 residues. Germline CDR1 is MDHEN and CDR2 is SYDVKM. The CDR3 loop reads CASSFQSPSGANVLTF. For the CDR3, the DNA is TGTGCCAGCAGTTTCCAATCCCCCTCTGGGGCCAACGTCCTGACTTTC.

This chain links TRBV4-1 with TRBJ1-4; the match to TRBD1 covers 10 bases. Germline V gene sequence: CDR1 MGHRA, CDR2 YSYEKL. The CDR3 runs 20 residues. The V and J ends lost 0 bases and 6 bases, in that order; junction bases with no gene match: 16. CDR3 region: CASSQDQARNPGTGDEKLFF. DNA of the CDR3: TGCGCCAGCAGCCAAGATCAGGCGAGGAACCCCGGGACAGGGGATGAAAAACTGTTTTTT.

The rearrangement joins TRBV28 to TRBJ1-1; TRBD1 matches at 8 bases. J lost 0 bases, V lost 3 bases, and 3 bases had no gene match. Germline CDR1 is MDHEN and CDR2 is SYDVKM. The CDR3 contains 15 residues. DNA for the CDR3: TGTGCCAGCAGTTTTGGGGACAGGTTGAACACTGAAGCTTTCTTT. Amino acid sequence: CASSFGDRLNTEAFF.

The CDR3 nucleotides are TGTGCCTGCCGTTCCCAGGGGATGATGAACACTGAAGCTTTCTTT. Its protein product is CACRSQGMMNTEAFF. The rearrangement joins TRBV30 to TRBJ1-1, with D perhaps matching TRBD1 (6 bases). The CDR3 runs to 15 residues. V lost 6 bases and J 0 bases, leaving 17 bases between the germline ends. CDR1 GTSNPN and CDR2 SVGIG come from the germline V gene (reference sequence).

The J gene is TRBJ2-1, the V gene TRBV7-2; D remains ambiguous. The germline V gene has CDR1 SGHTA and CDR2 FQGNSA. The germline V and J ends were trimmed by 1 base and 0 bases, with 7 bases remaining between them. The CDR3 is 15 residues long. The CDR3 loop reads CASSLDASSYNEQFF. The CDR3 nucleotides are TGTGCCAGCAGCTTAGACGCTAGCTCCTACAATGAGCAGTTCTTC.

This clone occurred once. The rearrangement joins TRBV18 to TRBJ1-2; D perhaps matches TRBD1 (6 bases). This CDR3 is 13 amino acids long. Between the trimmed V and J ends, which lost 5 bases and 6 bases, there was a span of 13 bases. Germline lookup yields CDR1 KGHSH and CDR2 LQKENI. The DNA for the CDR3 is TGTGCCAGCTCAGCACAGGGAGGGGATGGCTACACCTTC. Its translation is CASSAQGGDGYTF.

The genes are TRBV2 and TRBJ2-2, with a possible D match to TRBD2 (6 bases). V lost 8 bases and J lost 0, with 13 bases in between. This CDR3 region has 15 residues. CDR1 SNHLY and CDR2 FYNNEI come from the germline V gene. The CDR3 region has the DNA TGTGCCAGCCTGGTGGGAGGATCGAACACCGGGGAGCTGTTTTTT. Protein: CASLVGGSNTGELFF. The full variable domain, rest sourced from reference TRBV2 and TRBJ2-2, is EPEVTQTPSHQVTQMGQEVILRCVPISNHLYFYWYRQILGQKVEFLVSFYNNEISEKSEIFDDQFSVERPDGSNFTLKIRSTKLEDSAMYFCASLVGGSNTGELFFGEGSRLTVL.